The rows below give T cell receptor beta chains drawn from one sample of a study of blood T cells in healthy people across ages. TCRdb reanalysed the 5' RACE reads using MiXCR and keeps one entry per CDR3 protein. The data contain roughly 1.9 million distinct CDR3 sequences, 35% to 50% of them singletons. Input material: blood. All receptors derive from a human donor in good health. CDR3s include the opening cysteine and the closing phenylalanine or tryptophan. The D gene is left open where the match is weak. Clone size is given for some rows only: seen once, a few or many times, or a class if the clone is expanded.

V gene,J gene,clone size,D gene,CDR3 protein,CDR3 DNA
TRBV6-2/TRBV6-3,TRBJ1-6,.,TRBD1,CASSLGQASPLHF,TGTGCCAGCAGTCTCGGACAGGCTTCACCCCTCCACTTT
TRBV9,TRBJ2-1,.,TRBD2,CASSKTSGNYNEQFF,TGTGCCAGCAGCAAAACTAGCGGGAACTACAATGAGCAGTTCTTC
TRBV10-3,TRBJ2-3,.,TRBD1,CAIKDRGHDTQYF,TGTGCCATCAAAGACAGGGGACACGATACGCAGTATTTT
TRBV20-1,TRBJ2-3,.,TRBD2,CSGPLAGGDTQYF,TGCTCCGGTCCATTAGCGGGGGGGGATACGCAGTATTTT
TRBV20-1,TRBJ2-1,few,.,CSARDTASSYNEQFF,TGCAGTGCTAGAGATACCGCGAGCTCCTACAATGAGCAGTTCTTC
TRBV4-2,TRBJ2-7,.,TRBD2,CASSHSTGGRYEQYF,TGTGCCAGCAGCCATTCCACGGGGGGGCGGTACGAGCAGTACTTC
TRBV10-3,TRBJ1-2,.,.,CAISESKGRANYGYTF,TGTGCCATCAGTGAGTCGAAGGGCAGGGCTAACTATGGCTACACCTTC
TRBV6-5,TRBJ2-7,.,.,CASSRPGHLFHEQYF,TGTGCCAGCAGTAGGCCGGGACACCTCTTCCACGAGCAGTACTTC
TRBV12-3/TRBV12-4,TRBJ2-5,.,TRBD2,CASNGGAETQYF,TGTGCCAGCAACGGGGGGGCTGAGACCCAGTACTTC
TRBV20-1,TRBJ2-3,few,.,CSATERNTDTQYF,TGCAGTGCTACAGAGAGAAACACAGATACGCAGTATTTT
TRBV20-1,TRBJ2-3,.,.,CSAGDRRRGFTDTQYF,TGCAGTGCTGGAGATAGGAGGAGGGGTTTCACAGATACGCAGTATTTT
TRBV7-2,TRBJ2-1,.,.,CASINRLAYGQFF,TGTGCCAGCATAAACCGCCTGGCCTATGGGCAGTTCTTC
TRBV6-2/TRBV6-3,TRBJ2-3,.,TRBD2,CASSGTSGFTDTQYF,TGTGCCAGCAGCGGGACTAGCGGATTCACAGATACGCAGTATTTT
TRBV20-1,TRBJ2-7,few,TRBD2,CSAFGGGSYEQYF,TGCAGTGCCTTCGGGGGGGGGTCCTACGAGCAGTACTTC
TRBV6-2/TRBV6-3,TRBJ2-6,few,.,CASSNLGLTEANVRTF,TGTGCCAGCAGTAACCTTGGACTGACTGAGGCCAACGTCCGGACTTTC
TRBV6-6,TRBJ2-7,.,.,CASSRGTDAYEQYF,TGTGCCAGCAGCCGGGGGACAGACGCCTACGAGCAGTACTTC
TRBV4-2,TRBJ1-5,.,TRBD1,CASSQRQGHQPQHF,TGTGCCAGCAGCCAAAGACAGGGACATCAGCCCCAGCATTTT
TRBV7-2,TRBJ2-7,.,.,CASNSRVTYEQYF,TGTGCCAGCAACTCCCGGGTCACCTACGAGCAGTACTTC
TRBV12-3/TRBV12-4,TRBJ1-5,.,.,CASRHREFELVGNQPQHF,TGTGCCAGCAGACACAGGGAGTTTGAGCTTGTTGGCAATCAGCCCCAGCATTTT
TRBV5-6,TRBJ1-6,.,.,CASSLAGLGRATLHLHF,TGTGCCAGCAGCTTGGCGGGTTTAGGACGCGCCACCCTCCACCTCCACTTT
TRBV2,TRBJ2-1,few,TRBD1,CASSRAGGNEQFF,TGTGCCAGCAGTCGCGCAGGGGGCAATGAGCAGTTCTTC
TRBV20-1,TRBJ1-6,.,.,CSAREGPYSYNSPLHF,TGCAGTGCTAGAGAGGGCCCCTACTCCTATAATTCACCCCTCCACTTT
TRBV4-2,TRBJ2-3,few,TRBD2,CASSQVGWSSGDATDTQYF,TGTGCCAGCAGCCAAGTGGGTTGGTCTAGCGGGGACGCCACAGATACGCAGTATTTT
TRBV20-1,TRBJ2-7,few,TRBD2,CSASPQRGGTYEQYF,TGCAGTGCTAGTCCCCAGCGGGGGGGTACCTACGAGCAGTACTTC
TRBV6-1,TRBJ2-7,.,.,CASSESSLSYNEQYF,TGTGCCAGCAGTGAATCTAGTTTATCCTACAATGAGCAGTACTTC
TRBV10-2,TRBJ2-1,many,.,CATSTRGNTLNEQFF,TGCGCCACCTCAACACGGGGAAACACCCTCAATGAGCAGTTCTTC
TRBV20-1,TRBJ2-3,few,TRBD1,CSARVGGQGWTDTQYF,TGCAGTGCTAGGGTCGGAGGACAGGGTTGGACAGATACGCAGTATTTT
TRBV29-1,TRBJ2-1,few,.,CSIRSPGRGDEQFF,TGCAGCATCCGCTCCCCAGGGCGCGGGGATGAGCAGTTCTTC
TRBV6-6,TRBJ1-1,.,.,CASSYSLGLDNLMVAFF,TGTGCCAGCAGTTACTCTTTGGGTCTGGACAACCTCATGGTAGCTTTCTTT
TRBV20-1,TRBJ1-2,few,.,CSARRPFLLNYGYTF,TGCAGTGCTAGAAGGCCCTTCTTATTAAACTATGGCTACACCTTC